This TCR beta chain was identified during a study of T cell changes during pregnancy in multiple sclerosis. Sequenced by immunoSEQ multiplex PCR; TCRdb stores in-frame clones only, minus some. The sample lists roughly 86,000 clones, 85% to 95% occurring once. Germline V gene lookup returns CDR1 SGHTA and CDR2 FQGNSA. J lost 6 bases, V lost 1 base, and 4 bases had no gene match. The CDR3 sequence is 15 residues long. This clonotype was obtained from a female donor with multiple sclerosis, enrolled in a pregnancy study. The chain employs TRBV7-2 and TRBJ1-5; 9 nucleotides agree with TRBD1. Sample: peripheral blood, taken in the first trimester of pregnancy. In DNA, the CDR3 is TGTGCCAGCAGCTTAGACGGGGACAGGGTTCAGCCCCAGCATTTT. It translates to CASSLDGDRVQPQHF.